A selection of T cell receptor beta chains follows, all from one sample in a study of identical twins. Each CDR3 protein gets one entry after TCRdb re-called the 5' RACE reads with MiXCR. The top ten clones hold about 1.8% of a sample with roughly 710,000 distinct CDR3 sequences, around 6% of them seen once. The sequencing input was naive T cells sorted from blood. The origin of the receptors is a man aged 18 to 29 in good health. Both conserved end residues are part of each CDR3. The D gene is left open where the match is weak. Where a row states a size, it is once, few, many or the class of an expanded clone; other rows omit it.

V	size	J	D	DNA	CDR3
TRBV2	few	TRBJ2-7	.	TGTGCCAGCAGTGAAACCTGGACCTACGAGCAGTACTTC	CASSETWTYEQYF
TRBV20-1	many	TRBJ2-1	TRBD2	TGCAGTGCGGGTAGGGGACTAGCTGTGAATGAGCAGTTCTTC	CSAGRGLAVNEQFF
TRBV5-1	few	TRBJ2-2	.	TGCGCCAGCAGCCCCTTTTTAAGCAGCGGGGAGCTGTTTTTT	CASSPFLSSGELFF
TRBV28	many	TRBJ2-7	.	TGTGCCAGCAGTTTAGGCAGGGTGAACGAGCAGTACTTC	CASSLGRVNEQYF
TRBV20-1	many	TRBJ2-7	.	TGCAGTGCTAGAGACGAACGCAGTTTTACCTTCTACGAGCAGTACTTC	CSARDERSFTFYEQYF
TRBV7-8	.	TRBJ2-4	TRBD1	TGTGCCAGCAGCTTAGGACAGGGTATAGACATTCAGTACTTC	CASSLGQGIDIQYF
TRBV3-1	few	TRBJ2-1	.	TGTGCCAGCAGCCAAGGCTATGGTGGGTCCTACAATGAGCAGTTCTTC	CASSQGYGGSYNEQFF
TRBV7-9	few	TRBJ1-2	TRBD1	TGTGCCAGCAGCCCTCGGACAGGGAACTTCTATGGCTACACCTTC	CASSPRTGNFYGYTF
TRBV5-1	many	TRBJ2-3	TRBD2	TGCGCCAGCAGCTCCAACCCAACTAGCGTCGCAGATACGCAGTATTTT	CASSSNPTSVADTQYF
TRBV5-6	many	TRBJ1-1	.	TGTGCCAGCAGCTTGTGGGCGGGGAACACTGAAGCTTTCTTT	CASSLWAGNTEAFF
TRBV11-2	.	TRBJ2-1	TRBD2	TGTGCCAGCAGATATGGGGGGGGACTAGCGCACAATGAGCAGTTCTTC	CASRYGGGLAHNEQFF
TRBV4-2	few	TRBJ2-1	TRBD2	TGTGCCAGCAGCCAACTAGCGGTGGGGGCCTACAATGAGCAGTTCTTC	CASSQLAVGAYNEQFF
TRBV9	.	TRBJ2-2	TRBD2	TGTGCCAGCAGCGTAGGCGGGAGGGGGGACACCGGGGAGCTGTTTTTT	CASSVGGRGDTGELFF
TRBV30	.	TRBJ2-5	TRBD2	TGTGCCTGGGGTCTACTAGCGGGGCTAGGGGAGACCCAGTACTTC	CAWGLLAGLGETQYF
TRBV6-1	many	TRBJ1-1	.	TGTGCCAGCTTAGGAGTGGTGAACACTGAAGCTTTCTTT	CASLGVVNTEAFF
TRBV9	many	TRBJ2-5	.	TGTGCCAGCAGCCGGGATGGGGAGACCCAGTACTTC	CASSRDGETQYF
TRBV7-7	few	TRBJ2-1	.	TGTGCCAGCAGCTTACTGGAGGGGGCGTACTCGGATGAGCAGTTCTTC	CASSLLEGAYSDEQFF
TRBV18	few	TRBJ2-3	TRBD2	TGTGCCAGCTCCGGACTAGCGGGAGGGCCCTCGGATACGCAGTATTTT	CASSGLAGGPSDTQYF
TRBV2	few	TRBJ1-5	.	TGTGCCAGCAGTGACAGGGTTAGCAATCAGCCCCAGCATTTT	CASSDRVSNQPQHF
TRBV20-1	many	TRBJ1-4	TRBD1	TGCAGTGCTAGAGGGTCAGGACAGGGCAATGAAAAACTGTTTTTT	CSARGSGQGNEKLFF